This record concerns one T cell receptor (beta chain) sequence. The record originates from a study of OX40 agonist ivuxolimab in advanced cancers. Study details: The mean age was approximately 56 years, ranging from about 23 to 85, with around four fifths of participants male.

Some clones are missing from TCRdb's copy, which holds only in-frame ones; the method was immunoSEQ multiplex PCR. The table shows about 58,000 clones, with 82% occurring only once. CDR3 size: 14 residues. Per the germline V gene, CDR1 is MNHNY and CDR2 is SVGAGI (reference sequence). V lost 0 bases and J 7 bases, leaving 10 bases between the germline ends. The chain uses TRBV6-6 and TRBJ2-1; no reliable D call. The TCR comes from an adult with an advanced solid tumor such as melanoma, head and neck, liver or kidney cancer. Sequences were derived from CD4+ or CD8+ T cells sorted from blood, sampled in a trial of the OX40 agonist ivuxolimab. The CDR3 DNA sequence: TGTGCCAGCAGTTACTCGGGGTTGGGGAATGAGCAGTTCTTC. This sequence encodes CASSYSGLGNEQFF.